Only a few counts were recorded for the clone carrying this TCR beta chain. This record comes from a study of Graves' ophthalmopathy and Graves' hyperthyroidism. Amplified TCR beta CDR3 regions were obtained using RNA transcripts as template. The authors performed first-round RT-PCR with HTBI primers and then a second-round multiplex PCR. TCRdb called the multiplex PCR reads again in MiXCR, with one record for every CDR3 protein. The table includes 740,000 or so distinct CDR3 sequences, approximately 40% detected once. The CDR3 contains 15 residues. Trimming took 2 bases from V and 5 from J; bases not matched to a gene: 6.

Material: peripheral blood. This rearrangement joins TRBV12-3 or TRBV12-4 to TRBJ2-7; 10 bases fit TRBD2. The clonotype originates from an adult man with Graves' ophthalmopathy. DNA of the CDR3: TGTGCCAGCAGTTTACAAGCGGGAGGGCCTGACGAGCAGTACTTC. This sequence encodes CASSLQAGGPDEQYF.